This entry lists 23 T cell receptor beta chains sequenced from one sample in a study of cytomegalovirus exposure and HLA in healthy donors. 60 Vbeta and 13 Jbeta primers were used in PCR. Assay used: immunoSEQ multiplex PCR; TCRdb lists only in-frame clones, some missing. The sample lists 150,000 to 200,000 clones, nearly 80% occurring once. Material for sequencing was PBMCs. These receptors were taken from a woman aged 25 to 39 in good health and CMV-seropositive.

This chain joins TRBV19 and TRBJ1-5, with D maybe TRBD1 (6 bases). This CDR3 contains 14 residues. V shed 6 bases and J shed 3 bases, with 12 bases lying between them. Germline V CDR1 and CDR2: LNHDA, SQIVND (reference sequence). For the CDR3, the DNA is TGTGCCAGTAGGCACCGGGACACCAATCAGCCCCAGCATTTT. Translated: CASRHRDTNQPQHF.

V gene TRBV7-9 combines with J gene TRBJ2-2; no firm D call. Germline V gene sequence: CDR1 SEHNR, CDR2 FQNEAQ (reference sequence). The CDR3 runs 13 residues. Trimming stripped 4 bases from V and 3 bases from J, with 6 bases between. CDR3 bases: TGTGCCAGCAGCTCCCGGGACACCGGGGAGCTGTTTTTT. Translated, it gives CASSSRDTGELFF.

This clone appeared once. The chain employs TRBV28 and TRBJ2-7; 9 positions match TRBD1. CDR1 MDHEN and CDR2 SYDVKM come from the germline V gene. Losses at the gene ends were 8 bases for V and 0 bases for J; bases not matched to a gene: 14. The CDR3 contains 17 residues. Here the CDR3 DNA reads TGTGCCAGCGCGGGACAGGGAGCTCGCGCCGACTCCTACGAGCAGTACTTC. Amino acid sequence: CASAGQGARADSYEQYF. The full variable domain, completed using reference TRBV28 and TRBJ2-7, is DVKVTQSSRYLVKRTGEKVFLECVQDMDHENMFWYRQDPGLGLRLIYFSYDVKMKEKGDIPEGYSVSREKKERFSLILESASTNQTSMYLCASAGQGARADSYEQYFGPGTRLTVT.

DNA of the CDR3: TGTGCCAGCAGCCCTCAGGGGATGGGTTCACCCCTCCACTTT. The encoded protein is CASSPQGMGSPLHF. The rearrangement links TRBV28 to TRBJ1-6; a possible D gene is TRBD1 (6 bases). The CDR3 totals 14 residues. Trimming removed 6 bases at V and 9 bases at J, with 15 bases between. Germline V gives CDR1 MDHEN, CDR2 SYDVKM.

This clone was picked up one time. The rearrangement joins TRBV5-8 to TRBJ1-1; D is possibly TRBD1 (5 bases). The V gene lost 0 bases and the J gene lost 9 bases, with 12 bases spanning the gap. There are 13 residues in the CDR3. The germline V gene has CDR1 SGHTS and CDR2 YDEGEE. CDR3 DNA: TGTGCCAGCAGCTTGGGGACCGGGGGTAAAGCTTTCTTT. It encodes CASSLGTGGKAFF.

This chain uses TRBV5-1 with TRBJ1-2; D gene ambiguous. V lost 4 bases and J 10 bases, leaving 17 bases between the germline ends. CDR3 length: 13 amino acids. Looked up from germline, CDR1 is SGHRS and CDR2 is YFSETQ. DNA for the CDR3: TGCGCCAGCAGCATGGGAGGGAATCAGGACTACACCTTC. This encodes CASSMGGNQDYTF. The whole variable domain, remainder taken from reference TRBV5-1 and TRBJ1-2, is KAGVTQTPRYLIKTRGQQVTLSCSPISGHRSVSWYQQTPGQGLQFLFEYFSETQRNKGNFPGRFSGRQFSNSRSEMNVSTLELGDSALYLCASSMGGNQDYTFGSGTRLTVV.

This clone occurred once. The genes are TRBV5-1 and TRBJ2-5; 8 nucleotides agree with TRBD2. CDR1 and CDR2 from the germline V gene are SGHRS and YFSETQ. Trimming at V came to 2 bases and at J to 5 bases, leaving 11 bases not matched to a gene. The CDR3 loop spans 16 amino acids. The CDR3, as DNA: TGCGCCAGCAGCTTCTATTCTAGCCGGGAGGGGGAGACCCAGTACTTC. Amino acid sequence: CASSFYSSREGETQYF.

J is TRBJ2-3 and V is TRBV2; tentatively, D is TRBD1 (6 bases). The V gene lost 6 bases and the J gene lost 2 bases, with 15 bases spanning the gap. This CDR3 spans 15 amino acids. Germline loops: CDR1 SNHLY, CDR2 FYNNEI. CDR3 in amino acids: CASSATGIPTDTQYF. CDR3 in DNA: TGTGCCAGCAGCGCTACAGGGATCCCCACAGATACGCAGTATTTT.

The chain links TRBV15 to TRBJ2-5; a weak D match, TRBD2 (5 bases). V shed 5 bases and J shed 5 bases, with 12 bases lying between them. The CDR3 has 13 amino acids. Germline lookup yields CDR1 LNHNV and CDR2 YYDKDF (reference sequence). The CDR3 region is CATSPGLRETQYF. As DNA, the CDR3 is TGTGCCACCAGCCCTGGACTCCGGGAGACCCAGTACTTC.

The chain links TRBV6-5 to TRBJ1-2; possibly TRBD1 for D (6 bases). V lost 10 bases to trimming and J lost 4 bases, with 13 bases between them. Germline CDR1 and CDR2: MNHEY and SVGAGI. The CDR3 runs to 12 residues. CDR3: CATRAGVYGYTF. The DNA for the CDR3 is TGTGCCACACGAGCAGGGGTCTATGGCTACACCTTC.

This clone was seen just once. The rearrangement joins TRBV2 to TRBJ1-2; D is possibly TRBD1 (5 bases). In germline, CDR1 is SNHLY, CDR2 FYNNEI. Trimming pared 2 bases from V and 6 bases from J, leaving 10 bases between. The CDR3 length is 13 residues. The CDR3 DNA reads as TGTGCCAGCAGTGAACAGGGTTGGGATGGCTACACCTTC. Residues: CASSEQGWDGYTF.

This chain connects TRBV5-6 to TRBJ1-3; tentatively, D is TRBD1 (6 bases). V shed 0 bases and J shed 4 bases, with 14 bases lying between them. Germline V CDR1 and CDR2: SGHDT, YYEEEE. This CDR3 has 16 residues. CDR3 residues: CASSLDPTGLGNTIYF. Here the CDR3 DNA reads TGTGCCAGCAGCTTGGACCCAACAGGGCTCGGAAACACCATATATTTT.

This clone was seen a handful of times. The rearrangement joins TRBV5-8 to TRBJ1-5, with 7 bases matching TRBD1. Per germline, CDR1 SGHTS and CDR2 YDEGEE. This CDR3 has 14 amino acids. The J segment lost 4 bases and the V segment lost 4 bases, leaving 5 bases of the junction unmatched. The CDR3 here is CASSPWTGNQPQHF. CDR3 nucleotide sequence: TGTGCCAGCAGCCCATGGACAGGAAATCAGCCCCAGCATTTT.

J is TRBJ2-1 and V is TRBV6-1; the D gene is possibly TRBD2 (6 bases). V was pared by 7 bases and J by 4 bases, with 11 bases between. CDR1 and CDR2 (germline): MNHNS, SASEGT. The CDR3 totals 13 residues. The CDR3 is CASTAGPYNEQFF. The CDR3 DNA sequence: TGTGCCAGCACGGCGGGACCTTACAATGAGCAGTTCTTC.

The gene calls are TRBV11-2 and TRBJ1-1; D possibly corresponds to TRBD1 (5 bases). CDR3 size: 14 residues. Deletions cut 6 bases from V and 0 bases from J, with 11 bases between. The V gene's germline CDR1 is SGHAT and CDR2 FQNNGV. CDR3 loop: CASSLRGMNTEAFF. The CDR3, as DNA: TGTGCCAGCAGTTTAAGGGGAATGAACACTGAAGCTTTCTTT.

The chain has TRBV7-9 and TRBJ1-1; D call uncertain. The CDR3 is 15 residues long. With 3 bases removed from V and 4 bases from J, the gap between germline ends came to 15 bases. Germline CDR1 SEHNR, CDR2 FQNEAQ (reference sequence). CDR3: CASSFGRSGSTEAFF. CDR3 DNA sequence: TGTGCCAGCAGCTTCGGACGCAGTGGGAGCACTGAAGCTTTCTTT.

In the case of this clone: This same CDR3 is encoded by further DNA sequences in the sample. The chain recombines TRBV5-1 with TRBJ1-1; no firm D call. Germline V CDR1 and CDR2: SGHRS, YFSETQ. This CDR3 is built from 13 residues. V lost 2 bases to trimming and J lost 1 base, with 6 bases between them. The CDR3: CASSLDTNTEAFF. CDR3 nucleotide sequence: TGCGCCAGCAGCTTAGACACGAACACTGAAGCTTTCTTT.

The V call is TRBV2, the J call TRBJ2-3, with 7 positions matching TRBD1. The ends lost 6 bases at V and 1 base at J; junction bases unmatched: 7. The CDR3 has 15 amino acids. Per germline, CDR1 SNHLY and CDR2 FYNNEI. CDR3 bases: TGTGCCAGCAGACTCAAAACAGGGGGCACAGATACGCAGTATTTT. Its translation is CASRLKTGGTDTQYF. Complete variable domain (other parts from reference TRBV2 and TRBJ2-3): EPEVTQTPSHQVTQMGQEVILRCVPISNHLYFYWYRQILGQKVEFLVSFYNNEISEKSEIFDDQFSVERPDGSNFTLKIRSTKLEDSAMYFCASRLKTGGTDTQYFGPGTRLTVL.

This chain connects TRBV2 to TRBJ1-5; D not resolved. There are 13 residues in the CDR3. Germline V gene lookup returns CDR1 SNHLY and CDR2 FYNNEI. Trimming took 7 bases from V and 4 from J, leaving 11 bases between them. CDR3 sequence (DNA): TGTGCCAGCATTCGGGATCTTAATCAGCCCCAGCATTTT. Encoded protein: CASIRDLNQPQHF.

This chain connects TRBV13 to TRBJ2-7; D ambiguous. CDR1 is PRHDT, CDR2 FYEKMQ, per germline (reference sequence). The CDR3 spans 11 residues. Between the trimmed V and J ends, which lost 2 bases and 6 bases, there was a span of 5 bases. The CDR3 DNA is TGTGCCAGCAGCTTACTAGGCGAGCAGTACTTC. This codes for CASSLLGEQYF.

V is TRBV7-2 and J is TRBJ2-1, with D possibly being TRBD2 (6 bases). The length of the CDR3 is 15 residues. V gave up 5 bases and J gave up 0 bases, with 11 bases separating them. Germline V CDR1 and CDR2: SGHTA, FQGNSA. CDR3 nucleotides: TGTGCCAGCAGCCCCCGGGGGAACTCCTACAATGAGCAGTTCTTC. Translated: CASSPRGNSYNEQFF.

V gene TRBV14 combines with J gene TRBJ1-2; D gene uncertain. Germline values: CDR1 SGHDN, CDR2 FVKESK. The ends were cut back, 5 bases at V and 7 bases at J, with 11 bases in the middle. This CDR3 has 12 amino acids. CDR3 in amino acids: CASSGGARGYTF. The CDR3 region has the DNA TGTGCCAGCAGCGGAGGAGCACGTGGCTACACCTTC.

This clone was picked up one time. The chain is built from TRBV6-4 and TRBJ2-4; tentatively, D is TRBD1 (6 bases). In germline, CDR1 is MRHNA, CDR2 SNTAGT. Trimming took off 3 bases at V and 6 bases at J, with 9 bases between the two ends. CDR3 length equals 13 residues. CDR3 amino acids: CASSEGAGNIQYF. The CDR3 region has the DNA TGTGCCAGCAGTGAGGGGGCGGGAAACATTCAGTACTTC.